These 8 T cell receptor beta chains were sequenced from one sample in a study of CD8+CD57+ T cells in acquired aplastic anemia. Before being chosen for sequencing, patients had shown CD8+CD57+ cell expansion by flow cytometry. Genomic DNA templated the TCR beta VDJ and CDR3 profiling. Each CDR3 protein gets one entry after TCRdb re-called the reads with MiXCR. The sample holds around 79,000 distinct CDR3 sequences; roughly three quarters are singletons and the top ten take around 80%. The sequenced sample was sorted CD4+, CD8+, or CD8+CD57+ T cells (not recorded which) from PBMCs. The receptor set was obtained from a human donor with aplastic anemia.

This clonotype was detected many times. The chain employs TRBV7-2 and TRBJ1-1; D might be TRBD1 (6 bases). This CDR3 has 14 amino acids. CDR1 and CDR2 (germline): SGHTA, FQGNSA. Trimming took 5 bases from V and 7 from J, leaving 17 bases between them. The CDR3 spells CASSPWGGQDEAFF. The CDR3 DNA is TGTGCCAGCAGCCCCTGGGGGGGCCAGGATGAAGCTTTCTTT. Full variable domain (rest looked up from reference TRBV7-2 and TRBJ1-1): GAGVSQSPSNKVTEKGKDVELRCDPISGHTALYWYRQSLGQGLEFLIYFQGNSAPDKSGLPSDRFSAERTGGSVSTLTIQRTQQEDSAVYLCASSPWGGQDEAFFGQGTRLTVV.

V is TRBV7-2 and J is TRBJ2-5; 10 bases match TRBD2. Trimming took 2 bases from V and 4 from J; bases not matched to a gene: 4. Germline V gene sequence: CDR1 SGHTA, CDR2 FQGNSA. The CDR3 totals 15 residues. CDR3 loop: CASSLPLAGVETQYF. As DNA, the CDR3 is TGTGCCAGCAGCTTACCCCTAGCGGGAGTAGAGACCCAGTACTTC. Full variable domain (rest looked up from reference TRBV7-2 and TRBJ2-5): GAGVSQSPSNKVTEKGKDVELRCDPISGHTALYWYRQSLGQGLEFLIYFQGNSAPDKSGLPSDRFSAERTGGSVSTLTIQRTQQEDSAVYLCASSLPLAGVETQYFGPGTRLLVL.

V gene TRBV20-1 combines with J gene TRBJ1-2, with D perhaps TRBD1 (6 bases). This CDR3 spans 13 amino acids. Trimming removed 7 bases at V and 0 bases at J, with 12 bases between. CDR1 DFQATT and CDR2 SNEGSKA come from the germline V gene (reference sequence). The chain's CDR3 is CSVRGRTNYGYTF. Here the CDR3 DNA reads TGCAGTGTCAGGGGCCGCACTAACTATGGCTACACCTTC.

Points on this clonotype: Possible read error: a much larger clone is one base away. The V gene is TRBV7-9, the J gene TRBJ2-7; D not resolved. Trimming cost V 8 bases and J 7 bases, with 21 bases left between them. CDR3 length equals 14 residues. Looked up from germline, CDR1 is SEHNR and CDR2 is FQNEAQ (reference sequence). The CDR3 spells CASGSALMATEQYF. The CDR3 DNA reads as TGTGCCAGCGGCTCTGCGTTGATGGCTACTGAGCAGTACTTC.

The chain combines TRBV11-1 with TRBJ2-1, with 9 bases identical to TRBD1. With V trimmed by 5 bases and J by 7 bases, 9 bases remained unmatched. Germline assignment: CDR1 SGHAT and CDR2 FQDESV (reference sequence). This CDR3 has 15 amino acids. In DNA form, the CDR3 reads TGTGCCAGCAGCATGCCGGGACAGGGCTTAAATGAGCAGTTCTTC. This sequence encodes CASSMPGQGLNEQFF. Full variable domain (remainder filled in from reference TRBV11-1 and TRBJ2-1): EAEVAQSPRYKITEKSQAVAFWCDPISGHATLYWYRQILGQGPELLVQFQDESVVDDSQLPKDRFSAERLKGVDSTLKIQPAELGDSAMYLCASSMPGQGLNEQFFGPGTRLTVL.

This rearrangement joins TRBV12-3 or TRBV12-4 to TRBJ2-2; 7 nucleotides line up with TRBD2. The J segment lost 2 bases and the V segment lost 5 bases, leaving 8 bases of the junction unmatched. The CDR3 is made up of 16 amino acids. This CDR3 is CASSPPAGINTGELFF. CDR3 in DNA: TGTGCCAGCAGTCCACCAGCGGGAATTAACACCGGGGAGCTGTTTTTT.

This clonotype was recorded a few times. The CDR3 DNA follows: TGTGCCAGTAGTACAGGACTAGCGGACACAGATACGCAGTATTTT. Protein: CASSTGLADTDTQYF. The chain employs TRBV19 and TRBJ2-3; 10 bases align to TRBD2. CDR1 is LNHDA, CDR2 SQIVND, per germline (reference sequence). The CDR3 has 15 amino acids. Trimming cost V 4 bases and J 2 bases; bases outside gene matches: 3.

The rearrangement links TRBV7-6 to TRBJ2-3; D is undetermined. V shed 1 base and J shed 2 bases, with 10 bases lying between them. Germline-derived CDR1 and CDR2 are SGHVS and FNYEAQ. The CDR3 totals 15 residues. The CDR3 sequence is CASSLGRAPTDTQYF. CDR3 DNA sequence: TGTGCCAGCAGCTTAGGAAGGGCCCCCACAGATACGCAGTATTTT.